These T cell receptor beta chains were read from a single sample in a study of blood T cells in healthy people across ages. MiXCR, run by TCRdb on the 5' RACE reads, gives a single entry per CDR3 protein. Of more than 700,000 distinct CDR3 sequences in the sample, about 53% are singletons; the top ten hold roughly 37%. The sample was blood. These receptor sequences come from a man older than 75 in good health. The CDR3 runs from the conserved cysteine through the conserved F or W. The D gene is left open where the match is weak. Clone size is stated in some rows and not others, as once, few, many or a class when expanded.

cdr3_nt cdr3_aa v_call d_call j_call clone_size
TGCAGTGCTAGGGGGGGGCGGGGCACTGAAGCTTTCTTT CSARGGRGTEAFF TRBV20-1 - TRBJ1-1 few
TGTGCCAGCAGCTTACAGACTGCTGCCTACGAGCAGTACTTC CASSLQTAAYEQYF TRBV7-6 - TRBJ2-7 -
TGCGCCAGCAGGGTAACGAGCGGAGAGGCCTCCTACAATGAGCAGTTCTTC CASRVTSGEASYNEQFF TRBV10-2 - TRBJ2-1 -
TGTGGCCGGGGGGATTTTAGATACGCGTATTTT CGRGDFRYAYF TRBV21-1 - TRBJ2-3 -
TGCAGTGCCTTCGGCGGGATGAGCTCCTACAATGAGCAGTTCTTC CSAFGGMSSYNEQFF TRBV20-1 - TRBJ2-1 few
TGTGCCAGCAGCTTAGAAGGGACTAGCGGGAGCACTGAGCAGTTCTTC CASSLEGTSGSTEQFF TRBV7-2 TRBD2 TRBJ2-1 few
TGCACCAGCAGCTTGGCGGGGGGGGACTACGAGCAGTACTTC CTSSLAGGDYEQYF TRBV5-1 TRBD2 TRBJ2-7 -
TGTGCCAGCAGCCAAGACAGCTACTATGGCTACACCTTC CASSQDSYYGYTF TRBV14 - TRBJ1-2 -
TGCAGTGCCCCTCCGAAGGCGACCACGGGGGAGCAGTACTTC CSAPPKATTGEQYF TRBV20-1 - TRBJ2-5 -
TGCGCCAGCAGCTCCGACAGGGTTGGGGCCAACGTCCTGACTTTC CASSSDRVGANVLTF TRBV5-1 TRBD1 TRBJ2-6 few
TGTGCCAGCAGTCCCCCAGGAAGGGCGTGGAATGAGCAGTTCTTC CASSPPGRAWNEQFF TRBV12-3/TRBV12-4 - TRBJ2-1 -
TGTGCCAGCAGTCTCATTCTGGGCACAGATACGCAGTATTTT CASSLILGTDTQYF TRBV27 - TRBJ2-3 -
TGCAGCGTTCCTAGAAGAACCGGGGAGCTGTTTTTT CSVPRRTGELFF TRBV29-1 - TRBJ2-2 -
TGTGCCTGTTCGACAGGGGGAAATAATTCACCCCTCCACTTT CACSTGGNNSPLHF TRBV30 TRBD1 TRBJ1-6 -
TGTGCCGGCAGTCCCGCCGGGCCCCTTGGTAGCACAGATACGCAGTATTTT CAGSPAGPLGSTDTQYF TRBV28 - TRBJ2-3 -
TGTGCCACCAGTGGGGACTCCTCAGCATACAATGAGCAGTTCTTC CATSGDSSAYNEQFF TRBV24-1 - TRBJ2-1 -
TGTGCCAGCAGTTCGGGACAGGGTCTTGGCTACACCTTC CASSSGQGLGYTF TRBV12-3/TRBV12-4 TRBD1 TRBJ1-2 few
TGTGCCACGGCTGGGGGGCCTTCGGATACGCAGTATTTT CATAGGPSDTQYF TRBV24-1 - TRBJ2-3 -
TGTGCCACGGGACGACAAAGCGGCCCTGGCCAAGAGACCCAGTACTTC CATGRQSGPGQETQYF TRBV7-2 - TRBJ2-5 -
TGTGCCAGCAGCCAAGAGTCGCAAGCTTTCTTT CASSQESQAFF TRBV4-2 - TRBJ1-1 -
TGCGCCTCTCGGGCAGGACCCTCCTACGAGCAGTACTTC CASRAGPSYEQYF TRBV5-1 - TRBJ2-7 few
TGCAGTGCTCATGCCGGGACCGCTAACTATGGCTACACCTTC CSAHAGTANYGYTF TRBV20-1 - TRBJ1-2 few
TGCAGTGCTAATTCCGATAGCCAAGAGACCCAGTACTTC CSANSDSQETQYF TRBV20-1 - TRBJ2-5 -
TGCAGTGCCCCTCATCAGGGCCCCGTTATCAATGAGCAGTTCTTC CSAPHQGPVINEQFF TRBV20-1 - TRBJ2-1 -
TGCGCCAGCAGCCCCGGGGGTGGACCCAACACAGATACGCAGTATTTT CASSPGGGPNTDTQYF TRBV5-1 - TRBJ2-3 -
TGCAGCGTAAGGGTTACCGGCACAGATACGCAGTATTTT CSVRVTGTDTQYF TRBV29-1 - TRBJ2-3 -
TGTGCCAGCAGCTTCGGGCAGGGCTACTCCGACACAGATACGCAGTATTTT CASSFGQGYSDTDTQYF TRBV7-9 - TRBJ2-3 -
TGTGCCAGCAGCTTAGCGCTGGAGCGGGGGCGTGAGACCCAGTACTTC CASSLALERGRETQYF TRBV7-2 TRBD2 TRBJ2-5 -
TGTGCCATCAGTGAGTCTCCCCCAGATACGCAGTATTTT CAISESPPDTQYF TRBV10-3 - TRBJ2-3 few
TGTGCCAGCAGCCCAGTCGCTGGGTCATCTGGACGAAGATACGCGTATTTT CASSPVAGSSGRRYAYF TRBV11-2 - TRBJ2-3 -
TGCAGTGCTAGAGAAGCGGGAGGGCCTGGGGAGACCCAGTACTTC CSAREAGGPGETQYF TRBV20-1 TRBD2 TRBJ2-5 -
TGCGCCAGCAGCGTGGGACAGGGGGTCGAGCAGTACTTC CASSVGQGVEQYF TRBV5-1 TRBD1 TRBJ2-7 many
TGTGCCAGCAGCCAAGAGGTAGCGGGCCCACGCACAGATACGCAGTATTTT CASSQEVAGPRTDTQYF TRBV4-2 TRBD2 TRBJ2-3 many
TGTGCCAGCAGCCAAGTCCCGGGACAGAACTATGGCTACACCTTC CASSQVPGQNYGYTF TRBV3-1 TRBD1 TRBJ1-2 few
TGTGCCAGTAGCGACAGGTTGGGGCAGCCCCAGCATTTT CASSDRLGQPQHF TRBV19 - TRBJ1-5 -
TGTGCCAGCAGGGGGGAAGGGGTCCCCCACAATGAGCAGTTCTTC CASRGEGVPHNEQFF TRBV12-3/TRBV12-4 - TRBJ2-1 -
TGTGCCAGCAGCCAAGGAAGCCTAGCGGGAGCGCCGACCCAGTACTTC CASSQGSLAGAPTQYF TRBV3-1 TRBD2 TRBJ2-5 few
TGTGCCAGCTCACCACTGAAAGCGGGCTCCTACAATGAGCAGTTCTTC CASSPLKAGSYNEQFF TRBV18 - TRBJ2-1 -
TGCGCCAGCAGCTTGTTCTCCGGTACCTACGAGCGGTACTTC CASSLFSGTYERYF TRBV5-1 - TRBJ2-5 -
TGTGCCAGCAGTGAACCGGGACAGGGAACCAGATACGCGTATTTT CASSEPGQGTRYAYF TRBV6-1 TRBD1 TRBJ2-3 -
TGTGCCAGCGGCAACCGGGACACGGAGCACAGATACGCGTATTTT CASGNRDTEHRYAYF TRBV21-1 - TRBJ2-3 -
TGTGCCAGCAGTTACGGTTCTGTCGGGCAGTACTTC CASSYGSVGQYF TRBV6-2/TRBV6-3 - TRBJ2-7 -
TGCGCCAGCAGCTTGTCCGCGGCCTCCAATGAGCAGTTCTTC CASSLSAASNEQFF TRBV5-1 - TRBJ2-1 few
TGTGCCAGCTCACCACTCGTAGGTGGACTAGCGGCTACCTACGAGCAGTACTTC CASSPLVGGLAATYEQYF TRBV18 TRBD2 TRBJ2-7 few
TGTGCCAGCAGCTCCCAGGAGGACTATGGCTACACCTTC CASSSQEDYGYTF TRBV7-8 - TRBJ1-2 -
TGCGCCAGCAGCTTGACAGGGATGAGTGAAAAACTGTTTTTT CASSLTGMSEKLFF TRBV5-1 - TRBJ1-4 -
TGCAGCGTCTCCCAGGCGGGGCAGGACGGGGAGCTGTTTTTT CSVSQAGQDGELFF TRBV29-1 - TRBJ2-2 -
TGCAGTGCTCCTTGGGGTAGCTCCTACAATGAGCAGTTCTTC CSAPWGSSYNEQFF TRBV20-1 - TRBJ2-1 few
TGTGCCAGCAGGTGGGGCCCAGGAAGAACAGATACGCAGTATTTT CASRWGPGRTDTQYF TRBV7-2 - TRBJ2-3 few
TGTGCCAGCAGCTATACCATAAGGAGCTCTGGGGCCAACGTCCTGACTTTC CASSYTIRSSGANVLTF TRBV11-2 - TRBJ2-6 -
TGTGCCACCAGTGACTCAACAGGGGGCCTTGAGCAGTTCTTC CATSDSTGGLEQFF TRBV24-1 TRBD1 TRBJ2-1 -
TGTGCCAGCAGAGCGGGACTAGCGGGATCCCGCTCCTACGAGCAGTACTTC CASRAGLAGSRSYEQYF TRBV6-2/TRBV6-3 TRBD2 TRBJ2-7 -
TGTGCCAGCAGTGCACAGGATTATCCGTACGAGCAGTACTTC CASSAQDYPYEQYF TRBV28 - TRBJ2-7 few
TGTGCCAGCAGCCACCCGCCTACTAACTATGGCTACACCTTC CASSHPPTNYGYTF TRBV3-1 - TRBJ1-2 -
TGTGCCAGCAGTTACTCGATCACGGGCGGGAGTCAGTACTTC CASSYSITGGSQYF TRBV6-5 TRBD2 TRBJ2-5 -